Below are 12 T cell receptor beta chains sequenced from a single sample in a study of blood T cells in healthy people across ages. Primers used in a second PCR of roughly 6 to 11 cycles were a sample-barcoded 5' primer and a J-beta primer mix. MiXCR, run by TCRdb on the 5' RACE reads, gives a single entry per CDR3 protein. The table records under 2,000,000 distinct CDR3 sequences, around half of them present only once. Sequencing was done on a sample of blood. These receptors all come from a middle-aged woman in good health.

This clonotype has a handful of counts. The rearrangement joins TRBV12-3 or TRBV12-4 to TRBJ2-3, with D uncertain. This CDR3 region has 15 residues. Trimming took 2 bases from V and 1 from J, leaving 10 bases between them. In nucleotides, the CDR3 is TGTGCCAGCAGTTTATTTTCCCAGCGCACAGATACGCAGTATTTT. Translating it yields CASSLFSQRTDTQYF.

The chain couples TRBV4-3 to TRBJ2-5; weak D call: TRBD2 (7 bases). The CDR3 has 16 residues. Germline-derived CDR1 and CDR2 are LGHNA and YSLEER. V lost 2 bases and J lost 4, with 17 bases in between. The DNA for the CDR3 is TGCGCCAGCAGCCAACAGGCTGGGGGGGGCACAGAGACCCAGTACTTC. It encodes CASSQQAGGGTETQYF.

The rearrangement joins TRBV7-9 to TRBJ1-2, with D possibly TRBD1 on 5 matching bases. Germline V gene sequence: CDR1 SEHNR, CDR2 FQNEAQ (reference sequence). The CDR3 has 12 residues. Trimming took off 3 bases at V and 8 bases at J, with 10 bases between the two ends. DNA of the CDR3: TGTGCCAGCAGCTTGGGGGTGGAAGGCTACACCTTC. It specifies CASSLGVEGYTF.

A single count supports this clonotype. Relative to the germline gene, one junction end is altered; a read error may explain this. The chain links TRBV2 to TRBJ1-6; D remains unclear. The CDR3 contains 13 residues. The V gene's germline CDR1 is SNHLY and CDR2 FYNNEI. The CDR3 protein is CASGERIGSPPHF. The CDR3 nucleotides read TGTGCCAGCGGGGAAAGGATAGGTTCACCCCCCCACTTT.

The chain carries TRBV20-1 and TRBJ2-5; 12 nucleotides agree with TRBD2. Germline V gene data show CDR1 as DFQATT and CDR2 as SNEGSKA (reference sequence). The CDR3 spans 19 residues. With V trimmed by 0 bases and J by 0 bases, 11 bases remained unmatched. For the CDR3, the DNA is TGCAGTGCTAGAGATCGGCTAGCGGGGGGGCGGTCGTACCAAGAGACCCAGTACTTC. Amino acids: CSARDRLAGGRSYQETQYF.

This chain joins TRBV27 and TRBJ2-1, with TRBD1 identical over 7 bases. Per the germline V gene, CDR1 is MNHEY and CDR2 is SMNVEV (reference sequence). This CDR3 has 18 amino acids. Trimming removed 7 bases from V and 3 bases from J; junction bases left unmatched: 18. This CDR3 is CASNYQPVQGLFYNEQFF. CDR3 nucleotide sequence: TGTGCCAGCAACTATCAACCGGTACAGGGGCTGTTCTACAATGAGCAGTTCTTC.

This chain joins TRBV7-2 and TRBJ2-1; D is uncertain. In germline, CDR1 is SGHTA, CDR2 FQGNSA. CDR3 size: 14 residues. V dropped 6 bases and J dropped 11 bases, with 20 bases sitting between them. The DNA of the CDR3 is TGTGCCAGCAGTTTACACGGGTCACCCACCCAGCAGTTCTTC. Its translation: CASSLHGSPTQQFF. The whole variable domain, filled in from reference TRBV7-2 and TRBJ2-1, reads GAGVSQSPSNKVTEKGKDVELRCDPISGHTALYWYRQSLGQGLEFLIYFQGNSAPDKSGLPSDRFSAERTGGSVSTLTIQRTQQEDSAVYLCASSLHGSPTQQFFGPGTRLTVL.

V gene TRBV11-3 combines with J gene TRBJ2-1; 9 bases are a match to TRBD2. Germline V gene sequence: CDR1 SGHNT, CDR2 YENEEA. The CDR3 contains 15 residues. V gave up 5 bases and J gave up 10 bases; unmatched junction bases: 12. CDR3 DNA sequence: TGTGCCAGCAGCCCCCGGACTAGCGAGGGGTCCGAGCAGTTCTTC. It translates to CASSPRTSEGSEQFF.

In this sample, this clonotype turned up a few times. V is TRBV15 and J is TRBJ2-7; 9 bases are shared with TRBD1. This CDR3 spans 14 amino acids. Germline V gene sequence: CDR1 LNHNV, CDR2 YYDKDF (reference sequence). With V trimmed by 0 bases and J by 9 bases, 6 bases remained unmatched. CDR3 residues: CATSRDLEDRGQYF. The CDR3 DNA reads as TGTGCCACCAGCAGAGATCTGGAGGACAGGGGGCAGTACTTC.

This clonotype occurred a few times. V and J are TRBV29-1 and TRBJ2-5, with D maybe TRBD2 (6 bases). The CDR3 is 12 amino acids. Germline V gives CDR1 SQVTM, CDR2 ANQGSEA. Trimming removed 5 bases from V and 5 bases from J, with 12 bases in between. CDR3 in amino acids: CSVTVSGETQYF. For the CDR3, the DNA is TGCAGCGTTACGGTGAGCGGGGAGACCCAGTACTTC.

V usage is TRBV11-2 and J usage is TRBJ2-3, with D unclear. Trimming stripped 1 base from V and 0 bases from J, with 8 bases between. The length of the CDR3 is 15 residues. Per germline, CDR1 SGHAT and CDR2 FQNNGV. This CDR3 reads CASSLGLVSTDTQYF. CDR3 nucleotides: TGTGCCAGCAGCTTAGGGCTAGTAAGCACAGATACGCAGTATTTT.

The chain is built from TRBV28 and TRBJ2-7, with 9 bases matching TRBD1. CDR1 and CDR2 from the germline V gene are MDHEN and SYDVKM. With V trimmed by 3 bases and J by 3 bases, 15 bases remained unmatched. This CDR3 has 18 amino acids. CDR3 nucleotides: TGTGCCAGCAGTTTGCACGTCCCGACAGGGGGTGGAGGCTACGAGCAGTACTTC. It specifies CASSLHVPTGGGGYEQYF.